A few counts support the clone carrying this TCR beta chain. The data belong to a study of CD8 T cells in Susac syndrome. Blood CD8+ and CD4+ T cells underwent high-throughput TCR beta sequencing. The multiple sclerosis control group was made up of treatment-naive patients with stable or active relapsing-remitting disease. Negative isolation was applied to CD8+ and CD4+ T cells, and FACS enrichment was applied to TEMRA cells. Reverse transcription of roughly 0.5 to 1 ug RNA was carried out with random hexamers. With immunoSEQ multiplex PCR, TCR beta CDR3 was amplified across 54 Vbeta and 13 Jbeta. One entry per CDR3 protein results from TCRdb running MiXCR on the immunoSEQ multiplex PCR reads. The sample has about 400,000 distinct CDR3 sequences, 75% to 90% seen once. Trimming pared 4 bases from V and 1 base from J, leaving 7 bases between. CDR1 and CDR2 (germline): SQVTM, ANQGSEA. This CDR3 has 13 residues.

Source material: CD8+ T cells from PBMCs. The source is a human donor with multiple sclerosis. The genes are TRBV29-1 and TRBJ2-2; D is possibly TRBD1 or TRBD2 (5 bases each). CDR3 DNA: TGCAGCGTTGCTGGGGGGAACACCGGGGAGCTGTTTTTT. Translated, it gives CSVAGGNTGELFF.